The following is a T cell receptor (beta chain) sequence with its context. Its antigen remains unidentified. No base quality values were provided; no much bigger clone lies one nucleotide off. TCRbeta CDR3 regions were amplified from genomic DNA using the immunoSEQ Assay, a bias-controlled multiplex PCR. From the authors' description of their analysis: The number of nucleated cells in each sample was estimated by amplification of reference gene primers within the assay. To quantify the absolute abundance of each unique TCRbeta CDR3 rearrangement, sequence reads were collapsed and filtered. For each sample, productive Simpson clonality was calculated as the square root of Simpson's diversity index across productive rearrangements. In TCRdb, the immuneACCESS table is reduced to in-frame sequences with V and J assigned. These tables do not hold every clone; where another copy was compared, an unresolved V gene accounts for under half, and the others remain unexplained. V and J calls and clone size are as listed in that table; D and trimming were resolved from the DNA. In this sample the table shows under 200,000 clones, more than 70% of which occur a single time. In total, the top ten clones hold 6% of the sample.

Including the terminal cysteine and phenylalanine, the CDR3 comprises 17 residues. Of all the DNA, just the CDR3 is kept, 51 bases in frame from base 1. Sequences SGHRS (CDR1) and YFSETQ (CDR2) are obtained from the germline V gene. For this chain, trimming is 4 bases at the V end and 1 base at the J end, and the number of junction bases without a gene match is 11. The collaborating institutions used their own protocols to collect whole blood in K2EDTA tubes. For TCRbeta analysis, collaborators shipped samples in one of three forms: frozen whole blood, isolated PBMCs, or DNA extracted from either of those sample types. The data were taken from a study of blood T cell repertoires in COVID-19 (dated by TCRdb to between 2020 and 2021). Notes on the research overall: Collaborator samples came from the United States, Italy and Spain and covered acute and convalescent phases of COVID-19. The repertoires were made available in a free public database intended to serve as a resource for research on the immune response to SARS-CoV-2. Where available, HLA class I and class II types were obtained from metadata supplied by the sample provider rather than from assay-based typing. The samples were drawn from two sources: the first 160 participants of the ongoing ImmuneRACE study, and 1,254 subjects contributed by 6 global collaborators. The prospective study material was composed of cDNA or gDNA derived from T cells, B-cell-depleted T cells, or PBMCs. A de-identified subject ID, COVID-19 status, age in years and sex were almost always included in the sample metadata. Deeply sampled blood TCRbeta repertoires from subjects exposed to, actively infected with, or recovered from COVID-19 were included in the dataset.

Overall results and qualifications from the work: How much clinical and demographic metadata was included differed by source and by participant, and the metadata was provided uncurated.

Sequenced material: peripheral blood. The sequence joins TRBV5-1 to TRBJ1-1; TRBD1 matches 9 bases in the middle. The receptor's source is a man aged 40-49 years with active or convalescent COVID-19. The CDR3 region: CASSLQPTGGWNTEAFF. The nucleotides read TGCGCCAGCAGCCTCCAACCGACAGGGGGATGGAACACTGAAGCTTTCTTT.